These 27 T cell receptor beta chains were sequenced from one sample in a study of TIL therapy for anti-PD-1-resistant metastatic lung cancer listed by TCRdb under 2021. The time point label corresponds to: pre-treatment sample, taken before nivolumab and TIL therapy. TCR beta CDR3 regions were amplified from genomic DNA with the immunoSEQ v3 hsTCRB kit using bias-controlled multiplex PCR. TCRdb carries this immuneACCESS record with in-frame sequences only. Its versions omit some clonotypes, under half of them owing to an unresolved V gene in the studies checked, with the rest unexplained. This sample is represented by more than 55,000 clones; roughly four fifths of them were singletons. 2.9% of the sample lies in the top ten. This specimen consisted of blood, obtained at baseline. Receptors originate from a person between 25 and 79 years old with non-small cell lung cancer.

The chain couples TRBV6-5 to TRBJ2-2, with unresolved D. The CDR3 sequence is 15 residues long. V was pared by 6 bases and J by 2 bases, with 13 bases between. CDR1 MNHEY and CDR2 SVGAGI come from the germline V gene. The CDR3 loop reads CASRSKGRNTGELFF. The CDR3 region has the DNA TGTGCCAGCAGGAGTAAAGGACGCAACACCGGGGAGCTGTTTTTT.

This clone is a singleton in its sample. The gene calls are TRBV5-1 and TRBJ2-2; 9 nucleotides line up with TRBD1. This CDR3 contains 15 residues. V lost 5 bases, J lost 5 bases, and 7 bases stayed unmatched. Germline V gene sequence: CDR1 SGHRS, CDR2 YFSETQ. The CDR3 bases are TGCGCCAGCAGTCCAGACAGGGGGATTACCGGGGAGCTGTTTTTT. Protein product: CASSPDRGITGELFF.

The V gene is TRBV28, the J gene TRBJ2-1; 9 bases map to TRBD2. The V and J ends lost 5 bases and 7 bases, in that order; junction bases with no gene match: 12. The CDR3 contains 16 residues. CDR1 is MDHEN and CDR2 is SYDVKM in the germline V gene. In DNA form, the CDR3 reads TGTGCCAGCAGTCGCGGGAGGGGCCCCCTTGGGAATGAGCAGTTCTTC. Translating gives CASSRGRGPLGNEQFF.

The chain joins TRBV4-2 to TRBJ1-5; D unclear. The V end was cut by 3 bases, the J end by 3 bases, with 12 bases between. This CDR3 has 15 residues. Per the germline V gene, CDR1 is LGHNA and CDR2 is YNFKEQ. The CDR3 sequence: CASSHLGSNNQPQHF. CDR3 DNA: TGTGCCAGCAGCCACCTGGGGTCGAACAATCAGCCCCAGCATTTT.

The V gene is TRBV30, the J gene TRBJ1-5; 8 positions agree with TRBD1. The J segment lost 6 bases and the V segment lost 3 bases, leaving 10 bases of the junction unmatched. The length of the CDR3 is 15 residues. The germline gives CDR1 GTSNPN, CDR2 SVGIG (reference sequence). The CDR3, as DNA: TGTGCCTGGAGCCACGCAGGGGGCACGGCTCAGCCCCAGCATTTT. It codes for CAWSHAGGTAQPQHF.

The V call is TRBV29-1, the J call TRBJ2-3, with D perhaps matching TRBD1 or TRBD2 (5 bases each). The CDR3 extends over 13 amino acids. The V and J ends lost 7 bases and 7 bases respectively, with 18 bases between them. Germline V gene lookup returns CDR1 SQVTM and CDR2 ANQGSEA. The CDR3 sequence is CSAAPPGTNTQYF. The CDR3 nucleotides read TGCAGCGCCGCCCCCCCAGGGACGAATACGCAGTATTTT.

V and J are TRBV5-1 and TRBJ2-3; D could derive from TRBD1 or TRBD2 (5 bases each). With 4 bases removed from V and 0 bases from J, the gap between germline ends came to 12 bases. The CDR3 is made up of 15 amino acids. In germline, CDR1 is SGHRS, CDR2 YFSETQ. In DNA form, the CDR3 reads TGCGCCAGCAGCCAGGTGGGGGTTAGCACAGATACGCAGTATTTT. This gives the protein CASSQVGVSTDTQYF. Filled out from reference TRBV5-1 and TRBJ2-3, the complete variable domain reads KAGVTQTPRYLIKTRGQQVTLSCSPISGHRSVSWYQQTPGQGLQFLFEYFSETQRNKGNFPGRFSGRQFSNSRSEMNVSTLELGDSALYLCASSQVGVSTDTQYFGPGTRLTVL.

J is TRBJ1-1 and V is TRBV12-3 or TRBV12-4; tentative D call: TRBD1 (6 bases). The CDR3 is 13 residues long. The V end lost 8 bases, the J end lost 5 bases, and 15 bases lay between the germline ends. CDR3 DNA: TGTGCCAGCGCTTTGACAGGACGAACTGAAGCTTTCTTT. The encoded protein is CASALTGRTEAFF.

The chain employs TRBV7-6 and TRBJ2-7, with D possibly matching TRBD2 (6 bases). Germline V gives CDR1 SGHVS, CDR2 FNYEAQ. The CDR3 runs 14 residues. V lost 0 bases and J 4 bases, leaving 10 bases between the germline ends. The CDR3 protein is CASSLAGGIYEQYF. The CDR3 nucleotides are TGTGCCAGCAGCTTAGCGGGAGGTATATACGAGCAGTACTTC.

This chain links TRBV24-1 with TRBJ2-5; TRBD1 matches 9 bases. Looked up from germline, CDR1 is KGHDR and CDR2 is SFDVKD. V lost 6 bases to trimming and J lost 2 bases; unmatched junction nucleotides: 9. There are 16 residues in the CDR3. The CDR3 bases are TGTGCCACCAGTTTCTCGGGACAGGGAAGGCAAGAGACCCAGTACTTC. Translation: CATSFSGQGRQETQYF.

V is TRBV11-2 and J is TRBJ2-5; 13 positions agree with TRBD2. Germline trimming cut 6 bases from V and 3 bases from J; bases unmatched to any gene: 16. The CDR3 sequence is 19 residues long. From germline, CDR1 is SGHAT and CDR2 FQNNGV. The CDR3 is CASSLRTLLAGGPEETQYF. As DNA, the CDR3 is TGTGCCAGCAGTCTTAGGACCTTACTAGCGGGAGGGCCAGAAGAGACCCAGTACTTC.

V gene TRBV6-6 combines with J gene TRBJ2-1; D is undetermined. Germline lookup yields CDR1 MNHNY and CDR2 SVGAGI (reference sequence). This CDR3 contains 13 residues. V was cut by 5 bases and J by 4 bases, with 9 bases left in between. In DNA form, the CDR3 reads TGTGCCAGCAGTGAGTCGCCATACAATGAGCAGTTCTTC. It encodes CASSESPYNEQFF.

The chain has TRBV7-8 and TRBJ2-7; 7 bases match TRBD1. The CDR3 is 16 amino acids. Germline-derived CDR1 and CDR2 are SGHVS and FQNEAQ. V trimming: 0 bases; J trimming: 7 bases; junction bases outside the gene matches: 12. CDR3 in DNA: TGTGCCAGCAGCTTAGCTCTTTGGGGACAGACAAGAGAGCAGTACTTC. As protein: CASSLALWGQTREQYF.

The chain combines TRBV24-1 with TRBJ2-3; 11 positions agree with TRBD2. The CDR3 sequence is 17 residues long. Germline CDR1 and CDR2: KGHDR and SFDVKD. The V and J ends lost 3 bases and 4 bases, in that order; junction bases with no gene match: 8. This chain's CDR3 is CATSDGYSGGAADTQYF. DNA of the CDR3: TGTGCCACCAGTGATGGGTATAGCGGGGGGGCCGCAGATACGCAGTATTTT.

V usage is TRBV7-9 and J usage is TRBJ1-2; possibly TRBD1 for D (6 bases). CDR1 SEHNR and CDR2 FQNEAQ come from the germline V gene (reference sequence). The CDR3 is 16 amino acids. The V and J ends lost 4 bases and 4 bases respectively, with 19 bases between them. DNA of the CDR3: TGTGCCAGCAGCTCGGGGGGCGGAGGGACTGTCTATGGCTACACCTTC. It specifies CASSSGGGGTVYGYTF.

This sequence joins TRBV12-3 or TRBV12-4 and TRBJ1-2; TRBD1 matches 7 bases. CDR3 size: 11 residues. Trimming cost V 5 bases and J 8 bases; bases outside gene matches: 2. The CDR3 DNA follows: TGTGCCAGCAGTCTGGACAGGGGCTACACCTTC. This encodes CASSLDRGYTF.

In DNA, the CDR3 is TGTGCCAGCAGCTTACGACTAGCGGGAGGGTGGCCAGATACGCAGTATTTT. Translated: CASSLRLAGGWPDTQYF. The V call is TRBV7-2, the J call TRBJ2-3; 14 bases fit TRBD2. Germline CDR1 SGHTA, CDR2 FQGNSA. This CDR3 spans 17 amino acids. V trimming: 2 bases; J trimming: 4 bases; junction bases outside the gene matches: 5.

The V gene is TRBV4-1, the J gene TRBJ1-2; no firm D call. Germline values: CDR1 MGHRA, CDR2 YSYEKL. Trimming shortened V by 8 bases and J by 4 bases, and 14 bases separated the two germline ends. This CDR3 is built from 13 residues. CDR3 DNA sequence: TGCGCCAGCCGTTATCCGGGAAGCTATGGCTACACCTTC. Encoded protein: CASRYPGSYGYTF.

This clone has more than one count but fewer than ten. The chain uses TRBV4-1 and TRBJ2-5; no firm D call. Trimming removed 4 bases at V and 5 bases at J, with 14 bases between. CDR1 and CDR2 (germline): MGHRA, YSYEKL. The CDR3 contains 14 residues. CDR3 loop: CASSRTGPSETQYF. The CDR3 DNA reads TGCGCCAGCAGCCGGACGGGTCCATCGGAGACCCAGTACTTC.

CDR3: CASSVGAGGYNEQFF. The CDR3 nucleotides are TGTGCCAGCAGCGTAGGGGCGGGAGGCTACAATGAGCAGTTCTTC. The V call is TRBV9, the J call TRBJ2-1; 8 nucleotides align to TRBD2. Germline CDR1 is SGDLS and CDR2 is YYNGEE. V shed 0 bases and J 3 bases; nucleotides not matched to a gene: 2. This CDR3 region has 15 residues.

This CDR3 is CASSSDRGSYEQYF. As DNA, the CDR3 is TGTGCCAGCAGTTCGGACAGGGGCTCCTACGAGCAGTACTTC. This chain links TRBV28 with TRBJ2-7; 9 bases map to TRBD1. Germline trimming cut 4 bases from V and 0 bases from J; bases unmatched to any gene: 1. The CDR3 runs to 14 residues. Germline-derived CDR1 and CDR2 are MDHEN and SYDVKM.

This clone was recorded once. V and J are TRBV19 and TRBJ2-3; the D is unclear. Between the trimmed V and J ends, which lost 3 bases and 7 bases, there was a span of 8 bases. CDR1 and CDR2 (germline): LNHDA, SQIVND (reference sequence). This CDR3 has 12 residues. The CDR3 region is CASSISGNTQYF. CDR3 nucleotides: TGTGCCAGTAGTATTTCGGGCAATACGCAGTATTTT.

CDR3 in DNA: TGCGCCAGCAGCTTGGGAGGAGGGGAGAATAATTCACCCCTCCACTTT. Its translation is CASSLGGGENNSPLHF. J is TRBJ1-6 and V is TRBV5-1; possible D gene TRBD1, 5 bases. Germline V gives CDR1 SGHRS, CDR2 YFSETQ. This CDR3 is built from 16 residues. V was cut by 0 bases and J by 5 bases, with 12 bases left in between.

CDR3 amino acids: CASSRGGLGSSSYNEQFF. The CDR3 DNA is TGTGCCAGCAGCCGCGGTGGGCTGGGATCCTCCTCTTACAATGAGCAGTTCTTC. The V gene is TRBV5-4, the J gene TRBJ2-1; D gene ambiguous. Germline loops: CDR1 SGHNT, CDR2 YYREEE (reference sequence). The V and J ends lost 4 bases and 4 bases respectively, with 24 bases between them. The CDR3 has 18 amino acids.

The gene calls are TRBV3-1 (or the pseudogene TRBV3-2) and TRBJ2-3; 9 bases map to TRBD1. Trimming removed 4 bases from V and 3 bases from J; junction bases left unmatched: 2. This CDR3 spans 14 amino acids. Germline-derived CDR1 and CDR2 are LGHDT and YNNKEL (reference sequence). CDR3 DNA: TGTGCCAGCAGCCTAGGGACAGGGACAGATACGCAGTATTTT. It translates to CASSLGTGTDTQYF.

CDR3 loop: CASSLVGQAAYEQYF. DNA for the CDR3: TGTGCCAGCAGCTTAGTGGGTCAGGCTGCCTACGAGCAGTACTTC. J is TRBJ2-7 and V is TRBV11-2; D is unresolved. CDR1 is SGHAT and CDR2 is FQNNGV in the germline V gene. The CDR3 is made up of 15 amino acids. Trimming removed 1 base from V and 2 bases from J, with 12 bases in between. Combining the CDR3 with reference TRBV11-2 and TRBJ2-7 gives the whole variable domain EAGVAQSPRYKIIEKRQSVAFWCNPISGHATLYWYQQILGQGPKLLIQFQNNGVVDDSQLPKDRFSAERLKGVDSTLKIQPAKLEDSAVYLCASSLVGQAAYEQYFGPGTRLTVT.

The chain uses TRBV9 and TRBJ1-2; 8 positions agree with TRBD1. Germline V gene lookup returns CDR1 SGDLS and CDR2 YYNGEE. The junction had 14 bases not matched to a gene; V was cut back by 3 bases and J by 4 bases. This CDR3 region has 17 residues. The CDR3 is CASSGTTGEREGYGYTF. CDR3 bases: TGTGCCAGCAGCGGGACGACAGGGGAACGGGAGGGCTATGGCTACACCTTC.